A single count supports the clone carrying this T cell receptor beta chain. The repertoire was sequenced with immunoSEQ multiplex PCR; TCRdb's copy has only in-frame clones and lacks some. The top ten hold 7.5% to 8.5% of the sample, which has some 150,000 clones, about 86% seen once. This entry is derived from a study of blood T cell repertoires in COVID-19. The germline V and J ends were trimmed by 5 bases and 9 bases, with 18 bases remaining between them. The CDR3 extends over 15 amino acids. CDR1 and CDR2 (germline): SGHRS, YFSETQ. This sequence was found in a woman in her sixties or seventies with acute or convalescent COVID-19. The chain combines TRBV5-1 with TRBJ1-6; maybe TRBD1 (5 bases). The sequencing sample was made of peripheral blood. CDR3 DNA sequence: TGCGCCAGCAGTCGGACGGGAGGGGATACTTCACCCCTCCACTTT. Translation: CASSRTGGDTSPLHF.